The following is a TCR beta chain sequence with its context. Time point specified: persistent/refractory GD, antithyroid drugs over 5 years with positive TRAb. TCR sequences were obtained from RNA taken from PBMCs. This sample was included in a study of regulatory T cells in long-lasting Graves disease. CDR3 length: 15 amino acids. Germline CDR1 is MNHNS and CDR2 is SASEGT. Trimming stripped 9 bases from V and 4 bases from J, with 19 bases between. Researchers made TCR beta libraries by using iRepertoire HTBI primers and running Arm-PCR on CDR3 regions. TCRdb fed the multiplex PCR reads into MiXCR, producing one record per CDR3 protein. This table has about 430,000 distinct CDR3 sequences, around a fifth appearing once.

The chain joins TRBV6-1 to TRBJ1-5, with D perhaps TRBD1 (6 bases). This sample comprised peripheral blood mononuclear cells (PBMCs), obtained when the disease was refractory, from a patient treated with antithyroid drugs. The sequence was collected from a female donor with Graves disease. The DNA of the CDR3 is TGTGCCAGTTGGGGGGGGCAGGCCCATAATCAGCCCCAGCATTTT. It translates to CASWGGQAHNQPQHF.